This T cell receptor beta chain came from a study of CD8+ T cells in alopecia areata (dated 2018 in TCRdb). Background for the entire study: High-throughput TCRbeta sequencing was used to examine T cell clonal expansion in alopecia areata in both the C3H/HeJ mouse model and human patients. In humans, TCRbeta sequencing was performed on scalp tissue and on sorted CD4+ and CD8+ peripheral blood T cells from healthy controls and from patients with patchy or totalis/universalis alopecia areata. Scalp clonality was compared across normal scalp (n=4), patchy alopecia areata scalp (n=8), and alopecia totalis/universalis scalp (n=8). RNA came from the PAXgene miRNA kit for fixed scalp, the miRNeasy kit for PBMCs, and the RNeasy kit for mouse skin. TCRbeta CDR3 regions were amplified by immunoSEQ multiplex PCR using 35 Vbeta forward and 13 Jbeta reverse primers.

After PBMCs were isolated by density centrifugation and stained for CD3, CD4 and CD8, a FACSAria was used to sort CD4+ and CD8+ T cells. Scalp biopsies and blood samples were obtained from unaffected controls. Via the germline V gene (reference sequence), CDR1 is SEHNR and CDR2 FQNEAQ. A distance of 15 bases separates the germline ends of V and J, which lose 6 bases and 0 bases respectively. Its CDR3 holds 15 amino acids, cysteine through phenylalanine. This entry keeps only the CDR3 DNA: 45 bases, framed from base 1. The protocol used for the library was the immunoSEQ multiplex PCR assay. To provide template for TCR sequencing, every sample had RNA extracted and reverse transcribed into cDNA. SuperScript III was used for first-strand cDNA synthesis, primed with a 2:1 mix of oligo-dT and random hexamers. A synthetic immune receptor repertoire was used to assess amplification bias, and residual bias was removed computationally. Concerning the study's data processing: After raw reads were preprocessed to remove errors, the CDR3 was defined following IMGT conventions as running from the conserved cysteine to phenylalanine. Clonality was calculated as 1 minus Shannon entropy normalized by log2 of the number of productive unique TCRs. Whether scalp clones were CD4 or CD8 was inferred by matching scalp TCRbeta sequences against CD4 and CD8 repertoires sorted from blood. The source is immuneACCESS, and TCRdb retained only in-frame sequences with V and J called. Part of the clones is not carried over; for the studies checked, unresolved V genes explain less than half of this, and the remainder is unexplained. Clone size and the V and J calls come from that table; the DNA yielded D and trimming. For this sample there are about 110,000 clones; approximately 63% appear just once. The ten largest clones add up to approximately 22% of the sample.

Study-level results and caveats: Unlike mouse skin, which is dominated by gammadelta T cells, normal human skin has resident alphabeta T cells that are also sequenced, and this complicates analysis of the scalp TCR repertoire. Compared with normal scalp, lesional scalp had higher clonality and more expanded CD8+ clones, particularly in alopecia totalis/universalis, a pattern that suggests antigenic drive. Shared TCR sequences between patients were less evident than in mice, which may be partly attributable to HLA diversity in the patient population.

Comment on this clone: What antigen it recognizes has not been identified. No base qualities exist here, and no much larger clone lies one base off it.

This chain joins TRBV7-9 to TRBJ2-7; no D gene is confidently identified. The sample comprised CD8+ T cells sorted from blood. The TCR originated in a human donor in good health. Here is the DNA: TGTGCCAGCAGGCCGATCCCGGAACCCTCCTACGAGCAGTACTTC. The translation is CASRPIPEPSYEQYF. Extended through the reference TRBV7-9 and TRBJ2-7 proteins, this CDR3 yields the full variable domain: DTGVSQNPRHKITKRGQNVTFRCDPISEHNRLYWYRQTLGQGPEFLTYFQNEAQLEKSRLLSDRFSAERPKGSFSTLEIQRTEQGDSAMYLCASRPIPEPSYEQYFGPGTRLTVT.